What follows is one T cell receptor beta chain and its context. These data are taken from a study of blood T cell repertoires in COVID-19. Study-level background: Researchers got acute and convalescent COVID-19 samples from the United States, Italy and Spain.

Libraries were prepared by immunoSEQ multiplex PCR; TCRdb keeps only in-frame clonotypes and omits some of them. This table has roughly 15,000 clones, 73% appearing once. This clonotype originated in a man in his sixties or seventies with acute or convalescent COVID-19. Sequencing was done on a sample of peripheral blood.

This CDR3 reads CSGQEAVAGELFF. DNA for the CDR3: TGCAGCGGGCAAGAGGCTGTGGCCGGGGAGCTGTTTTTT. The chain is built from TRBV29-1 and TRBJ2-2; no clear D. CDR1 and CDR2 from the germline V gene are SQVTM and ANQGSEA. The V end was cut by 7 bases, the J end by 6 bases, with 15 bases between. CDR3 length: 13 amino acids.